Below, one T cell receptor (beta chain) is given with its context. Its antigen is unknown. J lost 2 bases, V lost 3 bases, and 4 bases had no gene match. Per the germline V gene, CDR1 is SGHTA and CDR2 is FQGNSA. The CDR3 runs to 14 residues. This sample was included in a study of T-cell memory formation after mild COVID-19. Looking at the study overall: TCR clustering was largely donor specific.

Study findings and constraints: There was no confirmation that second-wave clones peaking on day 37 were SARS-CoV-2 specific. There was a balanced CD4/CD8 profile in clones contracting day 15 to 85, and later expanders leaned CD4+. Clones that contracted clustered mainly in CM and EM if CD4+ and in EMRA if CD8+.

Each CDR3 protein gets one entry after TCRdb re-called the 5' RACE reads with MiXCR. The data hold approximately 500,000 distinct CDR3 sequences, with about 23% observed a single time. Sequencing input: PBMCs or a T cell subset sorted from them (not recorded which). This clonotype originated in an adult woman who had mild COVID-19 (a few samples of this study predate the infection). Cell type and time point are not known. V gene TRBV7-2 combines with J gene TRBJ2-7; 7 bases match TRBD1. CDR3 protein: CASSLYRGPYEQYF. The CDR3 region has the DNA TGTGCCAGCAGCTTGTACAGGGGCCCCTACGAGCAGTACTTC.